Ten or more counts support the clone carrying this T cell receptor beta chain. Its target is unknown. This sample is part of a study of T cells in Graves' hyperthyroidism and ophthalmopathy. Across the study: Peripheral blood was secured at the point of initial diagnosis, before any treatment. Study-level points and caveats: Expanded thyroid clonotypes (above 0.001) were mostly also found in blood. Stable hyperthyroidism and ophthalmopathy were separated using 13 V-J signatures.

Regions amplified from RNA transcripts were the TCR beta CDR3 regions. When the TCR CDR3 underwent first-round RT-PCR, the HTBI primer set was used. TCRdb fed the multiplex PCR reads into MiXCR, producing one record per CDR3 protein. The table includes more than 350,000 distinct CDR3 sequences, more than 12% detected once. The study included ophthalmopathy patients with Clinical Activity Score at least 3, NOSPECS grade at least 4 and duration under 3 months. V lost 3 bases and J 0 bases, leaving 21 bases between the germline ends. This CDR3 has 19 amino acids. Sequencing input: blood. The rearrangement uses TRBV12-3 or TRBV12-4 and TRBJ1-5, with TRBD1 as a possible D gene (5 bases). The TCR originated in a woman between 25 and 40 years old with Graves' ophthalmopathy. CDR3 DNA sequence: TGTGCCAGCAGTTTTGGGCCCGTGGGGGGGAGATATAGCAATCAGCCCCAGCATTTT. It is translated as CASSFGPVGGRYSNQPQHF.